This TCR beta chain was identified in a study of T cells in Graves' hyperthyroidism and ophthalmopathy. Amplification of TCR beta CDR3 regions was performed using RNA transcripts as template. HTBI primers were employed in a first-round RT-PCR of the TCR CDR3. TCRdb processed the multiplex PCR reads anew with MiXCR; each CDR3 protein has one entry. The sample includes approximately 600,000 distinct CDR3 sequences, 15% to 20% of them seen just once. Whole-study findings and limits: Separation of ophthalmopathy from stable hyperthyroidism was achieved by a 13 V-J model.

The germline CDR1 and CDR2 sequences are ENHRY and SYGVKD. V lost 0 bases to trimming and J lost 0 bases, with 12 bases between them. The CDR3 covers 16 residues. Researchers defined stable Graves' hyperthyroidism as no ophthalmopathy progression within 18 months. On the basis of clinical symptoms, serum thyroxine and TRAb, thyroid ultrasound and orbital computed tomography, diagnoses were made. Isolation of PBMCs was performed on 8.5 to 10 ml fresh peripheral blood. In regard to this clonotype: Its antigen is undetermined.

The receptor was derived from a woman between 25 and 40 years old with Graves' hyperthyroidism. The source material was blood. This chain connects TRBV10-3 to TRBJ2-7, with D hard to call. This chain's CDR3 is CAISESGSLSSYEQYF. CDR3 DNA sequence: TGTGCCATCAGTGAGTCCGGGTCCTTAAGCTCCTACGAGCAGTACTTC.